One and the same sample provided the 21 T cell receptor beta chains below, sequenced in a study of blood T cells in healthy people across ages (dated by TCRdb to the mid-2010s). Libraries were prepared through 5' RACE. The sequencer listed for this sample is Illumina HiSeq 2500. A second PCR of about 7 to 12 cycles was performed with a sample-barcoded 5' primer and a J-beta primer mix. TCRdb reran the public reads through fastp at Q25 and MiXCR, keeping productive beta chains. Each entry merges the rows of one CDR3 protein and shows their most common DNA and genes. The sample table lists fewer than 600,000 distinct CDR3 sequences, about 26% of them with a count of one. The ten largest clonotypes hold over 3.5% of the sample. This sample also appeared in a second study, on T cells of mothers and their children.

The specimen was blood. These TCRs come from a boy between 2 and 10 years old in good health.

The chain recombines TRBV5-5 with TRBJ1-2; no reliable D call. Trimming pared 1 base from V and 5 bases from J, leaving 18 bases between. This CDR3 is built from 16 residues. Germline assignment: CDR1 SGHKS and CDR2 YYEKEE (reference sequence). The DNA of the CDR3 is TGTGCCAGCAGCTTGATGGGGTCTTGGGTTCAATATGGCTACACCTTC. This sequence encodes CASSLMGSWVQYGYTF.

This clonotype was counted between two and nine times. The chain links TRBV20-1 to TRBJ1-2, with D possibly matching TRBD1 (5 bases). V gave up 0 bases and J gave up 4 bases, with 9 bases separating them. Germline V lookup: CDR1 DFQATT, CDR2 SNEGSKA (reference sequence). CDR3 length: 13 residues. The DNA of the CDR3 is TGCAGTGCTAGAGATAACCAGGGCTATGGCTACACCTTC. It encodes CSARDNQGYGYTF.

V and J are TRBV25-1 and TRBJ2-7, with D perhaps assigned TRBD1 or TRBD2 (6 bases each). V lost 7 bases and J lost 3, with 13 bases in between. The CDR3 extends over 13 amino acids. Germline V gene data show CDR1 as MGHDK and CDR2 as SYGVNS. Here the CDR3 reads CASIGGTLYEQYF. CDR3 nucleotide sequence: TGTGCCAGCATAGGGGGGACCCTCTACGAGCAGTACTTC.

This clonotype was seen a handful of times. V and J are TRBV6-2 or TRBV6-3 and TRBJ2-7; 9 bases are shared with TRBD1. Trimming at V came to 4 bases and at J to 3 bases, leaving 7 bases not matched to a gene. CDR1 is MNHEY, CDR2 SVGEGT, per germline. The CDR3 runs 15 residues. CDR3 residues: CASSSPGTGFYEQYF. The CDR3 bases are TGTGCCAGCAGTTCCCCCGGGACAGGGTTCTACGAGCAGTACTTC.

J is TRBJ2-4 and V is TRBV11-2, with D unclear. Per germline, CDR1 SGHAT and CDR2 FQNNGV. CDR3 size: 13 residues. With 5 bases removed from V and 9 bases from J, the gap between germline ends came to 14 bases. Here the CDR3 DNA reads TGTGCCAGCAGCCTTTCTCAAACCGCCATTCAGTACTTC. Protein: CASSLSQTAIQYF.

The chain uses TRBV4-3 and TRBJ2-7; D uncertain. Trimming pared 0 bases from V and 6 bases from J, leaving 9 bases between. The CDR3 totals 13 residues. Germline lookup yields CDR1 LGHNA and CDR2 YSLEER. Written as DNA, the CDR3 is TGCGCCAGCAGCCAAGATACCGGTAGCGAGCAGTACTTC. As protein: CASSQDTGSEQYF.

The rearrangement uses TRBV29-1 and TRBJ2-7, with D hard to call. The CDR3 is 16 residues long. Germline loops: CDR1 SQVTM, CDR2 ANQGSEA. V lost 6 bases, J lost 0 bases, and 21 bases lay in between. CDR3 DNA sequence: TGCAGCGTCCCCTCTAACTCGGGCCAACTCTCCTACGAGCAGTACTTC. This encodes CSVPSNSGQLSYEQYF.

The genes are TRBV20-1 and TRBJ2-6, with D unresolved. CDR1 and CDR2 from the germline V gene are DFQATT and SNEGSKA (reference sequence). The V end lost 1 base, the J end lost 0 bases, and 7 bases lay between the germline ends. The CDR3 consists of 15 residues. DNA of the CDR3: TGCAGTGCTAGAGGGCAGACCTCTGGGGCCAACGTCCTGACTTTC. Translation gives CSARGQTSGANVLTF.

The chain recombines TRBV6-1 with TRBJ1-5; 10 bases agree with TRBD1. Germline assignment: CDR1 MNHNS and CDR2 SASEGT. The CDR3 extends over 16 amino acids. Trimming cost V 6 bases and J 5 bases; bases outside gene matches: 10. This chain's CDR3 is CASSPTGGGGHQPQHF. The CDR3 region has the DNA TGTGCCAGCAGCCCGACAGGGGGCGGGGGCCATCAGCCCCAGCATTTT.

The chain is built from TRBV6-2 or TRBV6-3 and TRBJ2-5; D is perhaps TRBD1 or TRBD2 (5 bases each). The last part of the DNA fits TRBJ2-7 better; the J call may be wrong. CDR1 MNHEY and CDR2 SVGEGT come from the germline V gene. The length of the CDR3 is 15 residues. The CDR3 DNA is TGTGCCAGCAGTTACACCACCAGGGACCCCTACGAGCAGTACTTC. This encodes CASSYTTRDPYEQYF.

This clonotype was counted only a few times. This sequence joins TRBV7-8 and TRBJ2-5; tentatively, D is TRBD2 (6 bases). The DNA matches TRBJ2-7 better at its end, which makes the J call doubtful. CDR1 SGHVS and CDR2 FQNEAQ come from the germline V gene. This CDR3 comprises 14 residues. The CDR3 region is CASSSGRDGYEQYF. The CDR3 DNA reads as TGTGCCAGCAGCTCAGGGCGGGATGGGTACGAGCAGTACTTC.

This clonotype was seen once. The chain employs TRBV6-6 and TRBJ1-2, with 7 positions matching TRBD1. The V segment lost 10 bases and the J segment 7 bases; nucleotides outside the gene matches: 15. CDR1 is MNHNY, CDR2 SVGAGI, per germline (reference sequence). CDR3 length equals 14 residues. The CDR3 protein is CATQGPRTGAGYTF. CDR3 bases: TGTGCCACCCAGGGCCCGCGGACAGGCGCTGGCTACACCTTC.

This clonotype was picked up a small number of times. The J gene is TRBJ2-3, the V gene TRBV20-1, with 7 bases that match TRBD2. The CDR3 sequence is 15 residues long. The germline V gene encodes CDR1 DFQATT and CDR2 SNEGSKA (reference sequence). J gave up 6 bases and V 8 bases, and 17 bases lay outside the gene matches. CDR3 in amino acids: CSPLERTGGEDTQYF. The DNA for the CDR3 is TGCAGTCCCCTAGAGCGGACGGGGGGTGAGGATACGCAGTATTTT.

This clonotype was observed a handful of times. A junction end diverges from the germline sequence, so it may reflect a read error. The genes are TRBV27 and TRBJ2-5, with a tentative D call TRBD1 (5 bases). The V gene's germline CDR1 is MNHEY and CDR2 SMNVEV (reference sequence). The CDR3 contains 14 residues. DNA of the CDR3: TGTGCCAGCAGTCCCCTAGATGGGGCCTACGAGCAGTGCTTC. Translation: CASSPLDGAYEQCF.

The CDR3 nucleotides read TGTGCCAGCCTATCGAGCGGTCCCACAGATACGCAGTATTTT. Protein sequence: CASLSSGPTDTQYF. This chain uses TRBV7-2 with TRBJ2-3; D is possibly TRBD2 (5 bases). Germline-derived CDR1 and CDR2 are SGHTA and FQGNSA. The V end was cut by 8 bases, the J end by 2 bases, with 14 bases between. The CDR3 length is 14 residues.

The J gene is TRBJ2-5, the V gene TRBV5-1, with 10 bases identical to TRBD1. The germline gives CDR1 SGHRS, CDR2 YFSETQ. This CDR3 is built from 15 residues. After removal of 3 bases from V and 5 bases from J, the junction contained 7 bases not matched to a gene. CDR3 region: CASSSVTGGWETQYF. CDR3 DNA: TGCGCCAGCAGCTCTGTGACAGGGGGCTGGGAGACCCAGTACTTC.

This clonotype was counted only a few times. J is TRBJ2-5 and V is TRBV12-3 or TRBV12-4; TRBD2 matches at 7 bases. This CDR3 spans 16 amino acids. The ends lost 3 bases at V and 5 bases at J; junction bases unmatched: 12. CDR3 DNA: TGTGCCAGCAGTTTTTCGGCGGGGGACTTTTGGGAGACCCAGTACTTC. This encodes CASSFSAGDFWETQYF.

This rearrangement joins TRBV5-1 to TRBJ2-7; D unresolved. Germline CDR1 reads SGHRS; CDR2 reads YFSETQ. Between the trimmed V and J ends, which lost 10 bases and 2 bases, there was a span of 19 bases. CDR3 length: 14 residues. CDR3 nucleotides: TGCGCCTCCGGGCAGGACCTCGGCCCCTACGAGCAGTACTTC. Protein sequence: CASGQDLGPYEQYF. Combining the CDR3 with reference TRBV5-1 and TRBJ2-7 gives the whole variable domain KAGVTQTPRYLIKTRGQQVTLSCSPISGHRSVSWYQQTPGQGLQFLFEYFSETQRNKGNFPGRFSGRQFSNSRSEMNVSTLELGDSALYLCASGQDLGPYEQYFGPGTRLTVT.

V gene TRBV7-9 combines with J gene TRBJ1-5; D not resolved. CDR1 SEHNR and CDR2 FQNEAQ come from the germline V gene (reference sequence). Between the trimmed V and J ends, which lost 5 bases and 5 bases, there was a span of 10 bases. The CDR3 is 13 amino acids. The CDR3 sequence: CASSQDGDQPQHF. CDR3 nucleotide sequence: TGTGCCAGCAGCCAAGACGGGGATCAGCCCCAGCATTTT.

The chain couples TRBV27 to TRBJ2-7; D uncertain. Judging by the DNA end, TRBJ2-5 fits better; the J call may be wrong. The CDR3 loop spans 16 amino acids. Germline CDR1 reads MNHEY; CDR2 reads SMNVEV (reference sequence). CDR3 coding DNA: TGTGCCAGCAGCCCGGCTTGGCGGACGCTAGAAGAGACCCAGTACTTC. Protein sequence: CASSPAWRTLEETQYF.

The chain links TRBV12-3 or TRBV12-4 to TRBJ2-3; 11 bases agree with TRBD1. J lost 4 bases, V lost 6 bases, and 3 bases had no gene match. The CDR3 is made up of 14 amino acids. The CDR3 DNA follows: TGTGCCAGCAGCCGGGACAGGGGGTCAGATACGCAGTATTTT. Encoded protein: CASSRDRGSDTQYF.